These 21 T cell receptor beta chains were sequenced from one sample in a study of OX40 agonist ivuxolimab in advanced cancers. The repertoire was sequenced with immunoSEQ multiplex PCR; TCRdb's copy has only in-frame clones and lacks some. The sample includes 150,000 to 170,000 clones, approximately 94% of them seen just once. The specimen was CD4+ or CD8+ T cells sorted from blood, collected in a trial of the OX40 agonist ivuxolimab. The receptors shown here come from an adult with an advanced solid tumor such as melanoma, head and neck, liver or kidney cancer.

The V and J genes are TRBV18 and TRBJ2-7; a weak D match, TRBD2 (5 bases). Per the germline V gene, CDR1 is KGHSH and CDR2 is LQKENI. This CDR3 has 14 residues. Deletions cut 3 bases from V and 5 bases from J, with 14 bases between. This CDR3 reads CASSPSTGNHEQYF. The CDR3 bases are TGTGCCAGCTCACCTAGTACGGGGAACCACGAGCAGTACTTC.

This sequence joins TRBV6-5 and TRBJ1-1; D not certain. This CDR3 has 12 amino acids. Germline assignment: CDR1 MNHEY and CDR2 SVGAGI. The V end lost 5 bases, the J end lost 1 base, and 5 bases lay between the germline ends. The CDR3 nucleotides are TGTGCCAGCAGTCCCGGGAACACTGAAGCTTTCTTT. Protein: CASSPGNTEAFF.

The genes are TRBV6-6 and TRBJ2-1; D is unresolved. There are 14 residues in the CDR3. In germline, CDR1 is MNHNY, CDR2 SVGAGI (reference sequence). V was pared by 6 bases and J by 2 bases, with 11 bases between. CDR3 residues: CASRGAGAYNEQFF. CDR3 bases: TGTGCCAGCAGGGGCGCCGGAGCCTACAATGAGCAGTTCTTC.

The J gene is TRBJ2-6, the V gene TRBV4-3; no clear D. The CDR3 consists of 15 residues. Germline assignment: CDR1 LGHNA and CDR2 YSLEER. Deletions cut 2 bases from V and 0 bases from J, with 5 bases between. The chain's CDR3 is CASSQSSSGANVLTF. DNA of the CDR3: TGCGCCAGCAGCCAATCGAGCTCTGGGGCCAACGTCCTGACTTTC.

The CDR3 reads CASSLTDYEQYF. The DNA for the CDR3 is TGTGCCAGCAGCTTGACCGACTACGAGCAGTACTTC. This chain uses TRBV5-6 with TRBJ2-7; D gene uncertain. The CDR3 sequence is 12 residues long. V was clipped by 1 base and J by 3 bases, with 5 bases between them. Per germline, CDR1 SGHDT and CDR2 YYEEEE.

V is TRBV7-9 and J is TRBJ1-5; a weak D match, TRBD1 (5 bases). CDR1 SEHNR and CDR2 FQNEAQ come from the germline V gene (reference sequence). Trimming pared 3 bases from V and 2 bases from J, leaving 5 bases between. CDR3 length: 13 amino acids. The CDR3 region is CASSLTGNQPQHF. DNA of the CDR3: TGTGCCAGCAGCTTGACAGGCAATCAGCCCCAGCATTTT.

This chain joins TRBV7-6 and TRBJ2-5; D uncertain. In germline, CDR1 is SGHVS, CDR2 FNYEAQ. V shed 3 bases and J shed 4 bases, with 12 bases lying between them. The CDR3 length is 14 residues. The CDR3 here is CASSLMLGRETQYF. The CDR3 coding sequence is TGTGCCAGCAGCTTGATGCTGGGTCGAGAGACCCAGTACTTC.

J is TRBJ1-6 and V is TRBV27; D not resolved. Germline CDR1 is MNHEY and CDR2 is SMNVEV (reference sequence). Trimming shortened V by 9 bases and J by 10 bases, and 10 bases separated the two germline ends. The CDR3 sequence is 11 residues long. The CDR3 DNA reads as TGTGCCAGAAAGGCAGGATCACCCCTCCACTTT. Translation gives CARKAGSPLHF.

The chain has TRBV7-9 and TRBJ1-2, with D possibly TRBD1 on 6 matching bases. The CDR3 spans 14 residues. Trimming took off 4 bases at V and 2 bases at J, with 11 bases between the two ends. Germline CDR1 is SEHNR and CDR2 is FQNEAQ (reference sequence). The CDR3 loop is CASSSRTANYGYTF. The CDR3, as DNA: TGTGCCAGCAGCTCTCGGACAGCCAACTATGGCTACACCTTC.

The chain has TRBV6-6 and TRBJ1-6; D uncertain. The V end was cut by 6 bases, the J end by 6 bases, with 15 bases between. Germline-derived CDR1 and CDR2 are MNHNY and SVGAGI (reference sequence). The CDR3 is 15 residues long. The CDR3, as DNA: TGTGCCAGCAGCGAATGGGTGAAGATTAATTCACCCCTCCACTTT. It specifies CASSEWVKINSPLHF.

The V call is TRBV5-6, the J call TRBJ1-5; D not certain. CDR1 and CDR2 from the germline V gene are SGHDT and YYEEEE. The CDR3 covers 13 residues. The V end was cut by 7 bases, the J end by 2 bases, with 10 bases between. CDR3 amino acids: CASGRWGNQPQHF. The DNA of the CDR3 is TGTGCCAGCGGACGGTGGGGCAATCAGCCCCAGCATTTT.

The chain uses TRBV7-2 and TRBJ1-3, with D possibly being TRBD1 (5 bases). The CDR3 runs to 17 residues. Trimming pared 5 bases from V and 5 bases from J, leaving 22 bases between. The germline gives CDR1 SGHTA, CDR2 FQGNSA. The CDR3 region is CASSLLGTGAARNTIYF. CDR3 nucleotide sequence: TGTGCCAGCAGCCTATTAGGGACCGGGGCCGCTAGAAACACCATATATTTT.

The CDR3 DNA sequence: TGCAGTGCTAGAAGCACCGATGGCTACACCTTC. Encoded protein: CSARSTDGYTF. The J gene is TRBJ1-2, the V gene TRBV20-1, with D unresolved. V gave up 2 bases and J gave up 6 bases, with 7 bases separating them. Germline V gene lookup returns CDR1 DFQATT and CDR2 SNEGSKA (reference sequence). This CDR3 has 11 residues.

CDR3 residues: CASSRDRHYGYTF. The DNA of the CDR3 is TGTGCCAGCAGCAGAGACAGGCACTATGGCTACACCTTC. The chain links TRBV13 to TRBJ1-2, with D tentatively TRBD1 (6 bases). This CDR3 contains 13 residues. Germline CDR1 is PRHDT and CDR2 is FYEKMQ (reference sequence). The V and J ends lost 5 bases and 3 bases respectively, with 10 bases between them.

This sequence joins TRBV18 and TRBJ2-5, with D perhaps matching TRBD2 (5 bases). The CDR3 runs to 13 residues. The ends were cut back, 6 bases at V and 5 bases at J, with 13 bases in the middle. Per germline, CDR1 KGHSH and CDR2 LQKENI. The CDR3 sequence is CASSQTAEETQYF. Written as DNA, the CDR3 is TGTGCCAGCTCTCAAACAGCGGAGGAGACCCAGTACTTC.

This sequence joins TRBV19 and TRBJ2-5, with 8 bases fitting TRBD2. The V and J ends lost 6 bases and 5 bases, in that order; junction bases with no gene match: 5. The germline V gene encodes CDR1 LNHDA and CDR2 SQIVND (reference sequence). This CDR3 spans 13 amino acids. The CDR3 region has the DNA TGTGCCAGTAGAGTTAGCGGGGTCGAGACCCAGTACTTC. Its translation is CASRVSGVETQYF.

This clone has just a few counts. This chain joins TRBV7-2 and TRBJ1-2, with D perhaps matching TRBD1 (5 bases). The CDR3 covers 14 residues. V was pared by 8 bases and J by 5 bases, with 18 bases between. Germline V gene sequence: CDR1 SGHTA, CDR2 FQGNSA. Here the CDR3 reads CASAAVQGPYGYTF. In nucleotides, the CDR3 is TGTGCCAGCGCAGCCGTTCAGGGACCTTATGGCTACACCTTC.

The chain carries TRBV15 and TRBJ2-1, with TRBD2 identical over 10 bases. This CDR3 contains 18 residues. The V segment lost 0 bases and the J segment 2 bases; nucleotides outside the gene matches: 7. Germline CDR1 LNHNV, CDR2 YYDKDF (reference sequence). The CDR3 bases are TGTGCCACCAGCAGAGATATGGCTAGCGGGGGACCCTACAATGAGCAGTTCTTC. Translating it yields CATSRDMASGGPYNEQFF.

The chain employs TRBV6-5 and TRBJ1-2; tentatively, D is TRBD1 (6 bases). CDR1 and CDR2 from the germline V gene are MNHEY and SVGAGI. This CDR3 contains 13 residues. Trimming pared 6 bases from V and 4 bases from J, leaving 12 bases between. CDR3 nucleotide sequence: TGTGCCAGCAGCGGAACAGGGCCCTATGGCTACACCTTC. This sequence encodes CASSGTGPYGYTF.

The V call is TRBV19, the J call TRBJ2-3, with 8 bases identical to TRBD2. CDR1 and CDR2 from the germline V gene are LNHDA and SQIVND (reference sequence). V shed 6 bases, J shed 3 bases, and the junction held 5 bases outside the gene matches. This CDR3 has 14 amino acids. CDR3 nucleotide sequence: TGTGCCAGTAGCCCACTAGCGGCTACAGATACGCAGTATTTT. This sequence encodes CASSPLAATDTQYF. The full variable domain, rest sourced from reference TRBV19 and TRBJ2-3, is DGGITQSPKYLFRKEGQNVTLSCEQNLNHDAMYWYRQDPGQGLRLIYYSQIVNDFQKGDIAEGYSVSREKKESFPLTVTSAQKNPTAFYLCASSPLAATDTQYFGPGTRLTVL.

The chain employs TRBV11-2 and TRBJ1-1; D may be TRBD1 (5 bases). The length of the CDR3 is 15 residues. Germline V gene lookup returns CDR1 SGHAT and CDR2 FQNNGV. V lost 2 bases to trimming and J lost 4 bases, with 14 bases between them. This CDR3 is CASSLRIGGGTEAFF. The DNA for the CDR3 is TGTGCCAGCAGCTTACGGATCGGGGGGGGCACTGAAGCTTTCTTT.